What follows are 27 T cell receptor beta chains derived from one specimen sequenced in a study of shared clonotypes between healthy human individuals. Profiled with immunoSEQ multiplex PCR; TCRdb holds only in-frame clones, not every one. The table records fewer than 3 million clones, 85% to 95% of them present only once. Sequencing was done on a sample of naive CD4+ T cells from PBMCs. Noted subset: CD45RA+ positively selected. All receptors come from a man younger than 35 in good health. Some clones in this sample may be carry-over from other donors' samples.

The chain couples TRBV7-2 to TRBJ2-3, with a weak D call TRBD1 (5 bases). The CDR3 totals 14 residues. The germline CDR1 and CDR2 sequences are SGHTA and FQGNSA. The V end was cut by 5 bases, the J end by 1 base, with 10 bases between. DNA for the CDR3: TGTGCCAGCAGCCGCCCGACAGGCACAGATACGCAGTATTTT. This codes for CASSRPTGTDTQYF.

The gene calls are TRBV29-1 and TRBJ2-3, with a weak D call TRBD1 (7 bases). The ends were cut back, 6 bases at V and 0 bases at J, with 22 bases in the middle. The CDR3 contains 17 residues. Germline-derived CDR1 and CDR2 are SQVTM and ANQGSEA. The CDR3 is CSVRGWRGAPSTDTQYF. CDR3 sequence (DNA): TGCAGCGTCAGGGGGTGGAGGGGGGCCCCTAGCACAGATACGCAGTATTTT.

The chain uses TRBV7-2 and TRBJ2-1; 8 bases fit TRBD2. This CDR3 region has 17 residues. The V segment lost 3 bases and the J segment 4 bases; nucleotides outside the gene matches: 11. Per germline, CDR1 SGHTA and CDR2 FQGNSA. Here the CDR3 reads CASSFWFGGRIYNEQFF. The DNA of the CDR3 is TGTGCCAGCAGCTTTTGGTTCGGCGGGAGGATTTACAATGAGCAGTTCTTC.

The chain couples TRBV11-1 to TRBJ1-5; possible D gene TRBD1, 6 bases. Germline V gene data show CDR1 as SGHAT and CDR2 as FQDESV (reference sequence). The V and J ends lost 4 bases and 5 bases respectively, with 6 bases between them. CDR3 length: 12 amino acids. The CDR3 reads CASSSGDQPQHF. In nucleotides, the CDR3 is TGTGCCAGCAGCTCAGGGGATCAGCCCCAGCATTTT.

The V gene is TRBV2, the J gene TRBJ2-5; TRBD1 aligns across 11 bases. With 9 bases clipped from V and 3 bases from J, the junction kept 12 bases outside the gene matches. This CDR3 comprises 16 residues. CDR1 and CDR2 (germline): SNHLY, FYNNEI. Written as DNA, the CDR3 is TGTGCCAGGCTAACACCGGGACAGGGGGGAGAAGAGACCCAGTACTTC. This codes for CARLTPGQGGEETQYF.

This chain connects TRBV5-6 to TRBJ2-1, with 9 bases identical to TRBD2. Germline trimming cut 2 bases from V and 2 bases from J; bases unmatched to any gene: 5. The length of the CDR3 is 16 residues. Germline V gives CDR1 SGHDT, CDR2 YYEEEE. The CDR3 sequence: CASSFKLAGTYNEQFF. In DNA form, the CDR3 reads TGTGCCAGCAGCTTTAAACTAGCGGGTACCTACAATGAGCAGTTCTTC.

V and J are TRBV19 and TRBJ2-7; 8 nucleotides align to TRBD2. The J segment lost 1 base and the V segment lost 2 bases, leaving 10 bases of the junction unmatched. Per the germline V gene, CDR1 is LNHDA and CDR2 is SQIVND (reference sequence). CDR3 length equals 17 residues. The CDR3 sequence: CASSIRGGAGISYEQYF. The CDR3 DNA reads as TGTGCCAGTAGTATACGGGGGGGCGCAGGGATTTCCTACGAGCAGTACTTC. The full variable domain, rest sourced from reference TRBV19 and TRBJ2-7, is DGGITQSPKYLFRKEGQNVTLSCEQNLNHDAMYWYRQDPGQGLRLIYYSQIVNDFQKGDIAEGYSVSREKKESFPLTVTSAQKNPTAFYLCASSIRGGAGISYEQYFGPGTRLTVT.

The rearrangement uses TRBV28 and TRBJ1-3, with TRBD1 matching over 8 bases. Germline values: CDR1 MDHEN, CDR2 SYDVKM. J gave up 2 bases and V 6 bases, and 3 bases lay outside the gene matches. The CDR3 totals 14 residues. Written as DNA, the CDR3 is TGTGCCAGCAGACAGGACAGGGCTGGAAACACCATATATTTT. This encodes CASRQDRAGNTIYF.

The J gene is TRBJ2-5, the V gene TRBV11-2, with a weak D call TRBD1 (6 bases). The DNA end lines up better with TRBJ2-7; the J call may be wrong. This CDR3 spans 12 amino acids. The germline gives CDR1 SGHAT, CDR2 FQNNGV. The CDR3 sequence is CASSREGDEQYF. DNA for the CDR3: TGTGCCAGCAGCAGAGAGGGGGACGAGCAGTACTTC.

This chain connects TRBV5-1 to TRBJ1-4; 10 bases fit TRBD1. With 4 bases clipped from V and 8 bases from J, the junction kept 8 bases outside the gene matches. CDR1 is SGHRS and CDR2 is YFSETQ in the germline V gene. CDR3 length: 15 residues. CDR3 bases: TGCGCCAGCAGCAACACCGGGACAGGGGAGGAAAAACTGTTTTTT. Amino acid sequence: CASSNTGTGEEKLFF.

The genes are TRBV11-2 and TRBJ2-7, with 14 bases aligning to TRBD2. Germline trimming cut 2 bases from V and 9 bases from J; bases unmatched to any gene: 9. From germline, CDR1 is SGHAT and CDR2 FQNNGV. This CDR3 has 16 amino acids. Here the CDR3 DNA reads TGTGCCAGCAGCTTAAGCGGGACTAGCGGGAGAAGCAGGCAGTACTTC. Translation gives CASSLSGTSGRSRQYF.

A remark on this clone: Other DNA sequences in this specimen translate into the identical CDR3. The chain uses TRBV28 and TRBJ2-4; TRBD1 matches 8 bases. The CDR3 runs 16 residues. The V gene end was trimmed by 6 bases and the J gene end by 0 bases; junction bases not matched to a gene: 7. Germline lookup yields CDR1 MDHEN and CDR2 SYDVKM. CDR3 nucleotide sequence: TGTGCCAGCAGCCCGGGACAGGCAATAGCCAAAAACATTCAGTACTTC. It is translated as CASSPGQAIAKNIQYF.

V is TRBV10-3 and J is TRBJ1-4; D may be TRBD1 (5 bases). The CDR3 is 14 amino acids. Per germline, CDR1 ENHRY and CDR2 SYGVKD. The V and J ends lost 11 bases and 0 bases respectively, with 13 bases between them. This CDR3 reads CACKDSATNEKLFF. The CDR3, as DNA: TGTGCCTGCAAAGACAGTGCAACTAATGAAAAACTGTTTTTT.

In its sample, this clone was seen once. The V call is TRBV9, the J call TRBJ2-5; 9 nucleotides align to TRBD2. The CDR3 spans 16 residues. V was pared by 6 bases and J by 4 bases, with 13 bases of the junction left unmatched. Germline V gene data show CDR1 as SGDLS and CDR2 as YYNGEE. CDR3 coding DNA: TGTGCCAGCAACGGCGGGAGGGCCTTTAGTAGAGAGACCCAGTACTTC. Its translation: CASNGGRAFSRETQYF.

J is TRBJ2-5 and V is TRBV4-3; 10 bases agree with TRBD1. The DNA end lines up better with TRBJ2-7; the J call may be wrong. The germline gives CDR1 LGHNA, CDR2 YSLEER. The CDR3 contains 15 residues. The CDR3 bases are TGCGCCAGCAGCCTACAGACAGGGGGCATCCACGAGCAGTACTTC. Residues: CASSLQTGGIHEQYF.

The gene calls are TRBV18 and TRBJ2-3; 10 bases agree with TRBD2. Germline trimming cut 4 bases from V and 1 base from J; bases unmatched to any gene: 5. This CDR3 region has 16 residues. The germline V gene has CDR1 KGHSH and CDR2 LQKENI. DNA of the CDR3: TGTGCCAGCTCACTCAGTCTAGCGGGAGGCACAGATACGCAGTATTTT. Its protein is CASSLSLAGGTDTQYF.

CDR3 region: CASSLDLYSFTEAFF. DNA of the CDR3: TGTGCCAGCAGCTTAGATCTTTATTCTTTCACTGAAGCTTTCTTT. J is TRBJ1-1 and V is TRBV7-9; D not certain. From germline, CDR1 is SEHNR and CDR2 FQNEAQ (reference sequence). Trimming pared 1 base from V and 4 bases from J, leaving 13 bases between. The CDR3 totals 15 residues.

With regard to this clone: This sample also contains other DNA sequences that code for the same CDR3. The chain recombines TRBV7-9 with TRBJ1-1; no firm D call. This CDR3 is 13 amino acids long. Germline CDR1 and CDR2: SEHNR and FQNEAQ (reference sequence). Between the trimmed V and J ends, which lost 1 base and 4 bases, there was a span of 7 bases. CDR3 DNA sequence: TGTGCCAGCAGCTTAGAGGGTGGCACTGAAGCTTTCTTT. It specifies CASSLEGGTEAFF.

This sequence joins TRBV10-3 and TRBJ2-7, with D perhaps matching TRBD2 (6 bases). Between the trimmed V and J ends, which lost 2 bases and 5 bases, there was a span of 13 bases. Germline V CDR1 and CDR2: ENHRY, SYGVKD. This CDR3 contains 14 residues. DNA of the CDR3: TGTGCCATCAGTGAGCAGGTGGCGGGAAACGAGCAGTACTTC. Its protein is CAISEQVAGNEQYF.

The chain links TRBV28 to TRBJ1-1; unclear D gene. There are 13 residues in the CDR3. V dropped 6 bases and J dropped 1 base, with 9 bases sitting between them. Germline CDR1 is MDHEN and CDR2 is SYDVKM. The CDR3 sequence: CASRPDSNTEAFF. CDR3 sequence (DNA): TGTGCCAGCAGACCCGATTCGAACACTGAAGCTTTCTTT.

V gene TRBV2 combines with J gene TRBJ1-3, with no clear D. CDR3 length: 15 amino acids. The germline V gene encodes CDR1 SNHLY and CDR2 FYNNEI. The germline V and J ends were trimmed by 3 bases and 0 bases, with 9 bases remaining between them. CDR3 in DNA: TGTGCCAGCAGTGATGGGCGTGGCTCTGGAAACACCATATATTTT. Its protein product is CASSDGRGSGNTIYF.

This chain joins TRBV18 and TRBJ2-2; 9 bases are shared with TRBD2. V lost 3 bases and J lost 4; bases outside the gene matches: 9. The CDR3 totals 17 residues. Germline V gene sequence: CDR1 KGHSH, CDR2 LQKENI. CDR3 region: CASSPYIAGEGTGELFF. CDR3 DNA sequence: TGTGCCAGCTCACCGTACATAGCGGGGGAAGGCACCGGGGAGCTGTTTTTT.

About this clone: Additional DNA sequences in this sample encode the identical CDR3. The V and J genes are TRBV19 and TRBJ2-7; TRBD2 agrees at 8 bases. V dropped 1 base and J dropped 1; count of bases not matched to a gene: 3. The length of the CDR3 is 15 residues. CDR1 is LNHDA and CDR2 is SQIVND in the germline V gene (reference sequence). This chain's CDR3 is CASSIGAGGSYEQYF. The CDR3 DNA reads as TGTGCCAGTAGTATAGGGGCGGGAGGTTCCTACGAGCAGTACTTC. The full variable domain, rest sourced from reference TRBV19 and TRBJ2-7, is DGGITQSPKYLFRKEGQNVTLSCEQNLNHDAMYWYRQDPGQGLRLIYYSQIVNDFQKGDIAEGYSVSREKKESFPLTVTSAQKNPTAFYLCASSIGAGGSYEQYFGPGTRLTVT.

Comment on this clone: The identical CDR3 is also encoded by other nucleotide sequences in the sample. The chain carries TRBV5-4 and TRBJ1-5, with no clear D. Deletions cut 1 base from V and 0 bases from J, with 5 bases between. The CDR3 is made up of 14 amino acids. Germline V lookup: CDR1 SGHNT, CDR2 YYREEE (reference sequence). CDR3 residues: CASSLRGSNQPQHF. Here the CDR3 DNA reads TGTGCCAGCAGCTTGCGGGGTAGCAATCAGCCCCAGCATTTT. Together with reference TRBV5-4 and TRBJ1-5, the CDR3 gives the full variable domain: ETGVTQSPTHLIKTRGQQVTLRCSSQSGHNTVSWYQQALGQGPQFIFQYYREEENGRGNFPPRFSGLQFPNYSSELNVNALELDDSALYLCASSLRGSNQPQHFGDGTRLSIL.

This sequence joins TRBV7-9 and TRBJ2-2; D gene uncertain. Deletions cut 5 bases from V and 11 bases from J, with 12 bases between. The germline V gene encodes CDR1 SEHNR and CDR2 FQNEAQ (reference sequence). The CDR3 is made up of 12 amino acids. This CDR3 is CASSPGFRELFF. CDR3 in DNA: TGTGCCAGCAGCCCCGGTTTTCGAGAGCTGTTTTTT. Supplemented by reference TRBV7-9 and TRBJ2-2, the full variable domain reads DTGVSQNPRHKITKRGQNVTFRCDPISEHNRLYWYRQTLGQGPEFLTYFQNEAQLEKSRLLSDRFSAERPKGSFSTLEIQRTEQGDSAMYLCASSPGFRELFFGEGSRLTVL.

For this clone: In the same sample, other DNA sequences code for this CDR3. J is TRBJ2-7 and V is TRBV28; D perhaps matches TRBD1 (6 bases). V lost 10 bases to trimming and J lost 3 bases, with 10 bases between them. CDR3 length equals 11 residues. From germline, CDR1 is MDHEN and CDR2 SYDVKM. CDR3 amino acids: CATRGSYEQYF. The CDR3 DNA is TGTGCCACCAGGGGCAGCTACGAGCAGTACTTC. Filled out from reference TRBV28 and TRBJ2-7, the complete variable domain reads DVKVTQSSRYLVKRTGEKVFLECVQDMDHENMFWYRQDPGLGLRLIYFSYDVKMKEKGDIPEGYSVSREKKERFSLILESASTNQTSMYLCATRGSYEQYFGPGTRLTVT.

The CDR3 protein is CASSQGQGRSTGELFF. The CDR3 bases are TGTGCCAGCAGCCAGGGACAGGGTCGAAGCACCGGGGAGCTGTTTTTT. The gene calls are TRBV6-6 and TRBJ2-2; 9 nucleotides match TRBD1. Trimming removed 6 bases from V and 4 bases from J; junction bases left unmatched: 9. CDR3 length equals 16 residues. Germline CDR1 and CDR2: MNHNY and SVGAGI (reference sequence).